One and the same sample provided the 25 T cell receptor beta chains below, sequenced in a study of blood T cells in healthy people across ages. Together with a sample-barcoded 5' primer, a J-beta primer mix was included in a second PCR lasting 7 to 11 cycles. TCRdb ran MiXCR on the 5' RACE reads and lists one entry per CDR3 protein. This table holds over 1,500,000 distinct CDR3 sequences, about 39% found once. Specimen: blood. These receptors came from a human donor in good health.

This clonotype was observed a handful of times. Relative to the germline gene, one junction end is altered; a read error may explain this. The chain is built from TRBV11-3 and TRBJ2-7, with 8 nucleotides matching TRBD1. The length of the CDR3 is 17 residues. Germline-derived CDR1 and CDR2 are SGHNT and YENEEA. CDR3 sequence (DNA): TGTGCCAGCAGCTTAGATTTTGTCGGACAGGGAACCTACGAACAGTACTTC. Its protein product is CASSLDFVGQGTYEQYF.

This clonotype showed up just a few times. The chain recombines TRBV7-9 with TRBJ2-7, with 8 bases lining up with TRBD2. Trimming removed 5 bases from V and 6 bases from J; junction bases left unmatched: 12. The germline CDR1 and CDR2 sequences are SEHNR and FQNEAQ (reference sequence). The CDR3 loop spans 15 amino acids. In DNA, the CDR3 is TGTGCCAGCAGCCCCCGAGGTAGCGGGGTATCCGAGCAGTACTTC. Translating gives CASSPRGSGVSEQYF.

This chain joins TRBV7-2 and TRBJ2-2; no reliable D call. V dropped 2 bases and J dropped 5 bases, with 15 bases sitting between them. CDR3 length equals 16 residues. Germline CDR1 reads SGHTA; CDR2 reads FQGNSA. The CDR3 DNA reads as TGTGCCAGCAGCTTATGGGCGGTTTCGGGTACCGGGGAGCTGTTTTTT. This gives the protein CASSLWAVSGTGELFF.

The chain uses TRBV2 and TRBJ2-7; TRBD1 matches at 8 bases. After removal of 6 bases from V and 3 bases from J, the junction contained 7 bases not matched to a gene. Germline values: CDR1 SNHLY, CDR2 FYNNEI. This CDR3 has 14 amino acids. In nucleotides, the CDR3 is TGTGCCAGCAGGGCCACCGGGACAGGCTACGAGCAGTACTTC. Translation gives CASRATGTGYEQYF.

V usage is TRBV6-2 or TRBV6-3 and J usage is TRBJ1-6; D gene unclear. Germline assignment: CDR1 MNHEY and CDR2 SVGEGT. The CDR3 is made up of 14 amino acids. V was pared by 7 bases and J by 7 bases, with 14 bases between. CDR3 in amino acids: CASTTTLWNSPLHF. CDR3 sequence (DNA): TGTGCCAGCACCACGACCCTGTGGAATTCACCCCTCCACTTT.

This clonotype showed up just once. A much larger clone differs from this one at a single base, so this may be a read error. V and J are TRBV5-6 and TRBJ2-1, with D perhaps being TRBD1 or TRBD2 (5 bases each). The CDR3 totals 16 residues. From germline, CDR1 is SGHDT and CDR2 YYEEEE. Trimming removed 1 base from V and 6 bases from J, with 17 bases in between. The CDR3 protein is CASSLPPSRGANEQFF. CDR3 DNA: TGTGCCAGCAGCTTGCCCCCCTCGAGGGGAGCCAATGAGCAGTTCTTC.

The chain has TRBV4-3 and TRBJ2-3; D not resolved. Germline V gives CDR1 LGHNA, CDR2 YSLEER. The V gene lost 1 base and the J gene lost 2 bases, with 7 bases spanning the gap. CDR3 length equals 14 residues. The CDR3 nucleotides read TGCGCCAGCAGCCAAGGGCAGAACACAGATACGCAGTATTTT. Translated: CASSQGQNTDTQYF.

The sample holds a few counts of this clonotype. This chain uses TRBV20-1 with TRBJ2-7; D uncertain. Trimming stripped 5 bases from V and 2 bases from J, with 7 bases between. CDR3 size: 11 residues. Germline values: CDR1 DFQATT, CDR2 SNEGSKA (reference sequence). In DNA form, the CDR3 reads TGCAGTGCTGGTGACACCTACGAGCAGTACTTC. Protein: CSAGDTYEQYF.

The chain employs TRBV13 and TRBJ2-4, with 12 bases fitting TRBD2. The better agreement between TRBJ2-7 and the DNA end casts doubt on the J call. The CDR3 runs 16 residues. CDR1 is PRHDT and CDR2 is FYEKMQ in the germline V gene (reference sequence). CDR3: CASSLTSGGESYEQYF. CDR3 bases: TGTGCCAGCAGCTTGACTAGCGGGGGTGAGTCGTACGAGCAGTACTTC.

The chain carries TRBV6-1 and TRBJ2-6, with D maybe TRBD1 (6 bases). Germline assignment: CDR1 MNHNS and CDR2 SASEGT. This CDR3 has 19 amino acids. V lost 2 bases to trimming and J lost 0 bases, with 17 bases between them. CDR3 protein: CASSEWKTRGYSGANVLTF. The CDR3, as DNA: TGTGCCAGCAGTGAATGGAAGACCAGGGGATACTCTGGGGCCAACGTCCTGACTTTC.

This CDR3 reads CASRQRQGESSYNEQFF. DNA for the CDR3: TGTGCCAGCAGGCAAAGACAGGGGGAGAGCTCCTACAATGAGCAGTTCTTC. The chain recombines TRBV7-8 with TRBJ2-1; the match to TRBD1 covers 9 bases. The V segment lost 6 bases and the J segment 0 bases; nucleotides outside the gene matches: 9. Germline lookup yields CDR1 SGHVS and CDR2 FQNEAQ. The CDR3 runs to 17 residues.

The chain recombines TRBV5-1 with TRBJ2-2; 7 positions agree with TRBD1. J gave up 5 bases and V 5 bases, and 6 bases lay outside the gene matches. The germline V gene encodes CDR1 SGHRS and CDR2 YFSETQ. This CDR3 spans 14 amino acids. The CDR3 sequence: CASSSDRQTGELFF. CDR3 sequence (DNA): TGCGCCAGCAGTTCGGACAGGCAGACCGGGGAGCTGTTTTTT. Full variable domain (remainder filled in from reference TRBV5-1 and TRBJ2-2): KAGVTQTPRYLIKTRGQQVTLSCSPISGHRSVSWYQQTPGQGLQFLFEYFSETQRNKGNFPGRFSGRQFSNSRSEMNVSTLELGDSALYLCASSSDRQTGELFFGEGSRLTVL.

Regarding this clonotype: A single base separates this from a much larger clone, so it may be a read error. V and J are TRBV20-1 and TRBJ2-1; the match to TRBD1 covers 10 bases. The DNA end is more similar to TRBJ2-7, so the J call may be wrong. CDR1 and CDR2 from the germline V gene are DFQATT and SNEGSKA (reference sequence). The CDR3 is 14 amino acids. Here the CDR3 DNA reads TGCAGTGCTGCCGGGGACAGGGGCCCCTACGAGCAGTACTTC. It translates to CSAAGDRGPYEQYF.

The sample holds one count of this clonotype. The V call is TRBV11-2, the J call TRBJ2-7; tentatively, D is TRBD1 (6 bases). Germline-derived CDR1 and CDR2 are SGHAT and FQNNGV. V was trimmed by 5 bases and J by 1 base, leaving 15 bases between them. The CDR3 has 15 amino acids. The chain's CDR3 is CASSPLPTGSYEQYF. In DNA form, the CDR3 reads TGTGCCAGCAGCCCCCTCCCGACAGGATCCTACGAGCAGTACTTC. The complete variable domain, with remaining parts taken from reference TRBV11-2 and TRBJ2-7, reads EAGVAQSPRYKIIEKRQSVAFWCNPISGHATLYWYQQILGQGPKLLIQFQNNGVVDDSQLPKDRFSAERLKGVDSTLKIQPAKLEDSAVYLCASSPLPTGSYEQYFGPGTRLTVT.

The chain couples TRBV7-2 to TRBJ2-3, with TRBD2 identical over 11 bases. The CDR3 runs to 16 residues. CDR1 is SGHTA, CDR2 FQGNSA, per germline. The V gene end was trimmed by 7 bases and the J gene end by 4 bases; junction bases not matched to a gene: 10. CDR3 nucleotide sequence: TGTGCCAGCACCCCATCCCTAGCGGGGGGTTCAGATACGCAGTATTTT. It encodes CASTPSLAGGSDTQYF.

The V call is TRBV5-1, the J call TRBJ1-4, with 10 bases aligning to TRBD1. The CDR3 has 15 residues. Germline CDR1 and CDR2: SGHRS and YFSETQ. V lost 4 bases and J lost 4; bases outside the gene matches: 4. CDR3 loop: CASSRDRGFNEKLFF. For the CDR3, the DNA is TGCGCCAGCAGCCGGGACAGGGGATTTAATGAAAAACTGTTTTTT.

This clonotype occurred once. An end of the junction differs from the germline gene, which may be a read error. This chain joins TRBV7-2 and TRBJ1-1; TRBD1 agrees at 9 bases. The CDR3 spans 14 residues. The germline gives CDR1 SGHTA, CDR2 FQGNSA. The CDR3 DNA reads TGTGCCAGTAGCTTCGTACAGGGGGCGGTTGAAGCTTTCTTT. Translation gives CASSFVQGAVEAFF.

The chain joins TRBV5-1 to TRBJ2-6; 7 bases match TRBD2. J lost 9 bases, V lost 4 bases, and 4 bases had no gene match. The CDR3 is 13 residues long. CDR1 SGHRS and CDR2 YFSETQ come from the germline V gene. This chain's CDR3 is CASSSGVGNVLTF. The CDR3 DNA reads as TGCGCCAGCAGCAGCGGGGTCGGCAACGTCCTGACTTTC.

A note on this clonotype: A read error may account for a junction end that differs from germline. The rearrangement joins TRBV10-3 to TRBJ2-7; the D gene is possibly TRBD1 (5 bases). The CDR3 runs 15 residues. Germline V gives CDR1 ENHRY, CDR2 SYGVKD. CDR3 amino acids: CATSDLQASSYEQYF. The CDR3 DNA reads TGTGCCACCAGTGACCTACAGGCGAGCTCCTACGAGCAGTACTTC.

This sequence joins TRBV24-1 and TRBJ2-5; tentatively, D is TRBD1 (6 bases). The germline V gene has CDR1 KGHDR and CDR2 SFDVKD. The length of the CDR3 is 15 residues. The V end was cut by 6 bases, the J end by 5 bases, with 18 bases between. CDR3 region: CATSKTGQGWETQYF. CDR3 sequence (DNA): TGTGCCACCAGTAAAACAGGGCAGGGTTGGGAGACCCAGTACTTC.

The rearrangement links TRBV12-3 or TRBV12-4 to TRBJ2-3, with TRBD2 matching 8 bases. With 6 bases clipped from V and 4 bases from J, the junction kept 6 bases outside the gene matches. The CDR3 extends over 14 amino acids. As DNA, the CDR3 is TGTGCCAGCAGGTCGGGGGGGTCCCCAGATACGCAGTATTTT. Its protein is CASRSGGSPDTQYF.

This chain joins TRBV7-9 and TRBJ1-2; D is ambiguous. This CDR3 has 16 amino acids. Looked up from germline, CDR1 is SEHNR and CDR2 is FQNEAQ (reference sequence). V lost 2 bases, J lost 1 base, and 14 bases lay in between. The CDR3, as DNA: TGTGCCAGCAGCTTACCCCGTCGGGCCTATAACTATGGCTACACCTTC. As protein: CASSLPRRAYNYGYTF. Full variable domain (missing parts from reference TRBV7-9 and TRBJ1-2): DTGVSQNPRHKITKRGQNVTFRCDPISEHNRLYWYRQTLGQGPEFLTYFQNEAQLEKSRLLSDRFSAERPKGSFSTLEIQRTEQGDSAMYLCASSLPRRAYNYGYTFGSGTRLTVV.

This clonotype was seen a few times. V gene TRBV10-3 combines with J gene TRBJ2-7; 7 nucleotides agree with TRBD2. Per germline, CDR1 ENHRY and CDR2 SYGVKD. The junction had 8 bases not matched to a gene; V was cut back by 6 bases and J by 3 bases. There are 14 residues in the CDR3. The CDR3 region is CAISLSGGNYEQYF. CDR3 nucleotides: TGTGCCATCAGCCTTTCGGGGGGTAACTACGAGCAGTACTTC.

V usage is TRBV20-1 and J usage is TRBJ1-1; possible D gene TRBD1, 6 bases. Between the trimmed V and J ends, which lost 8 bases and 3 bases, there was a span of 22 bases. CDR1 and CDR2 (germline): DFQATT, SNEGSKA (reference sequence). The CDR3 is 15 amino acids. DNA for the CDR3: TGCAGTACTCGGACCTCACAGGGTGGAGACACTGAAGCTTTCTTT. Translating gives CSTRTSQGGDTEAFF.

As concerns this clonotype: An end of the junction differs from the germline gene, which may be a read error. J is TRBJ2-1 and V is TRBV7-3; the match to TRBD2 covers 12 bases. Per germline, CDR1 SGHTA and CDR2 FQGTGA. This CDR3 region has 18 residues. The CDR3, as DNA: TGTGCCAGCAGCTCCCCCTCTAGCGGGGGGGCCTCCTACAATGAGCAGCTCTTC. Translated: CASSSPSSGGASYNEQLF.